The T cell receptor (beta chain) described here comes from a study of tumor-infiltrating lymphocytes in localized non-small cell lung cancer. Study background: From each patient, both tumor and uninvolved lung, non-adjacent to tumor, were sampled. General observations from the study: No T-cell fraction difference was seen between IM1 and IM2 tumors. Higher tumor T cell infiltration than in uninvolved lung was supported by TCRbeta sequencing.

Profiling relied on immunoSEQ multiplex PCR, and the TCRdb table lists in-frame clones only, not all of them. The table has 21,000 or so clones, approximately 73% seen once; the top ten hold around 6%. Comments on this clone: Its antigen is still unknown.

The CDR3 is 12 amino acids. The germline gives CDR1 MNHNS, CDR2 SASEGT. The V gene lost 2 bases and the J gene lost 7 bases, with 8 bases spanning the gap. Sample: lung tumor tissue. The sequence derives from a human donor with non-small cell lung cancer. The chain employs TRBV6-1 and TRBJ1-2; D gene ambiguous. DNA of the CDR3: TGTGCCAGCAGTGAACATGTCTCTGGCTACACCTTC. It yields the protein CASSEHVSGYTF.